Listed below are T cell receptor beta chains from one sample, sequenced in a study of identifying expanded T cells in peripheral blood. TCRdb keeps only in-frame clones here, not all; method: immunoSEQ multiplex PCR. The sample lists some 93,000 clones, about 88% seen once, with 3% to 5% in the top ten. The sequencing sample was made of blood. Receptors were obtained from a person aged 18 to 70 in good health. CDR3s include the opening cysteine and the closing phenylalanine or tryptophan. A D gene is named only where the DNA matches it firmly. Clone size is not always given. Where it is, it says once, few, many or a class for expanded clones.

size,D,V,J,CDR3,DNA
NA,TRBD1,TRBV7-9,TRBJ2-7,CASSSPGTGVYEQYF,TGTGCCAGCAGCAGCCCCGGGACAGGGGTCTACGAGCAGTACTTC
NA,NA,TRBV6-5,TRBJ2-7,CASSYLGNEQYF,TGTGCCAGCAGTTACTTGGGAAACGAGCAGTACTTC
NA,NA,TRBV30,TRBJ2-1,CAWSGQLGHEQFF,TGTGCCTGGAGTGGACAGCTGGGTCATGAGCAGTTCTTC
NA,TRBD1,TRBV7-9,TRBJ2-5,CASSQRPTRTGQETQYF,TGTGCCAGCAGCCAACGTCCAACCCGGACAGGGCAAGAGACCCAGTACTTC
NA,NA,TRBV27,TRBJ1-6,CASSLVGSYYNNSPLHF,TGTGCCAGCAGTTTAGTGGGGTCCTACTACAATAATTCACCCCTCCACTTT
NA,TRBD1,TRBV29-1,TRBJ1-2,CSVDLGTGGLGKDGYTF,TGCAGCGTTGATCTCGGGACAGGGGGCTTGGGTAAGGATGGCTACACCTTC
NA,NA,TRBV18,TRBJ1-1,CASSPPEGGAFF,TGTGCCAGCTCACCACCGGAGGGTGGAGCTTTCTTT
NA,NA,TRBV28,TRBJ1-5,CASSLDSNQPQHF,TGTGCCAGCAGTTTAGACAGCAATCAGCCCCAGCATTTT
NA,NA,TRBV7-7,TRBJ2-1,CASSLGPGAYNEQFF,TGTGCCAGCAGCTTAGGACCCGGGGCCTACAATGAGCAGTTCTTC
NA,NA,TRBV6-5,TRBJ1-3,CASTDWAHSGNTIYF,TGTGCCAGCACCGACTGGGCCCACTCTGGAAACACCATATATTTT
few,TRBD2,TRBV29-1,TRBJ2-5,CSVLAGTRETQYF,TGCAGCGTTTTAGCGGGGACAAGAGAGACCCAGTACTTC
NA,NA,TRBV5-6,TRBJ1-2,CASSSRGGRHGYTF,TGTGCCAGCAGCTCCCGGGGAGGCAGGCATGGCTACACCTTC
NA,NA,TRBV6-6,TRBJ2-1,CASSSGNYNEQFF,TGTGCCAGCAGTTCAGGGAACTACAATGAGCAGTTCTTC
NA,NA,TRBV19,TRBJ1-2,CASSIRVDYGYTF,TGTGCCAGTAGTATCAGGGTGGACTATGGCTACACCTTC
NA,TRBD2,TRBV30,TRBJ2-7,CAWIMTSGIQKEQYF,TGTGCCTGGATCATGACTAGCGGGATACAAAAGGAGCAGTACTTC
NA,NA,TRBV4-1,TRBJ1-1,CASSQDPASGGGDLNTEAFF,TGCGCCAGCAGCCAAGATCCTGCGTCGGGAGGCGGGGATCTGAACACTGAAGCTTTCTTT
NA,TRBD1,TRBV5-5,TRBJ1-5,CASSLRRDRGQSNQPQHF,TGTGCCAGCAGCTTGAGAAGGGACAGGGGCCAAAGCAATCAGCCCCAGCATTTT
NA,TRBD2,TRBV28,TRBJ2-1,CASSPPGLAAYNEQFF,TGTGCCAGCAGCCCCCCGGGACTAGCCGCATACAATGAGCAGTTCTTC
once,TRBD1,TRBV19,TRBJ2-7,CASSISGTGSYEQYF,TGTGCCAGTAGTATCTCCGGGACAGGCTCCTACGAGCAGTACTTC
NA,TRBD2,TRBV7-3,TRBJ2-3,CASSVLARSTDTQYF,TGTGCCAGCAGCGTACTAGCGCGAAGCACAGATACGCAGTATTTT
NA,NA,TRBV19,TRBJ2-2,CASRATGRTGELFF,TGTGCCAGTAGGGCCACAGGGAGGACCGGGGAGCTGTTTTTT
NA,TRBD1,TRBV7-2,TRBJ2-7,CASSRDRSYEQYF,TGTGCCAGCAGCAGGGACAGATCCTACGAGCAGTACTTC
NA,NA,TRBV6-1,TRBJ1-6,CASSGTVSSYNSPLHF,TGTGCCAGCAGTGGGACGGTTAGCTCCTATAATTCACCCCTCCACTTT
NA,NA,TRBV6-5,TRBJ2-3,CASTLSGTSTDTQYF,TGTGCCAGCACCCTGTCGGGGACTAGCACAGATACGCAGTATTTT
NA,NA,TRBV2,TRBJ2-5,CASSAERIETQYF,TGTGCCAGCAGTGCGGAAAGGATAGAGACCCAGTACTTC
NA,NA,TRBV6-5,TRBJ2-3,CASSSPSMTSTDTQYF,TGTGCCAGCAGTTCCCCGTCAATGACTAGCACAGATACGCAGTATTTT
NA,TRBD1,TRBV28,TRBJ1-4,CASSSLQGAWEKLFF,TGTGCCAGCAGTTCTCTACAGGGGGCGTGGGAAAAACTGTTTTTT
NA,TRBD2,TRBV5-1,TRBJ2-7,CASRENLAGSYEQYF,TGCGCCAGCAGAGAGAATCTAGCGGGGTCCTACGAGCAGTACTTC
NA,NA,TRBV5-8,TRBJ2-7,CASSSSQGYSRGEQYF,TGTGCCAGCAGCTCATCGCAAGGATACAGCCGAGGGGAGCAGTACTTC
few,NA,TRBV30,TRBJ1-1,CAWSVLPGQSSAEAFF,TGTGCCTGGAGTGTACTTCCCGGACAGTCGTCCGCTGAAGCTTTCTTT
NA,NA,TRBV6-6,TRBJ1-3,CASSYSSGSGNTIYF,TGTGCCAGCAGTTACTCGTCCGGATCTGGAAACACCATATATTTT
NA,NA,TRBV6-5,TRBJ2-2,CASSYRGGPAGELFF,TGTGCCAGCAGTTATAGGGGCGGGCCAGCCGGGGAGCTGTTTTTT
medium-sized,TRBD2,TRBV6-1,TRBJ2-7,CASSEGTSGSYEQYF,TGTGCCAGCAGTGAAGGGACTAGCGGCTCCTACGAGCAGTACTTC
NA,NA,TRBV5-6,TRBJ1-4,CASSLGGRTNEKLFF,TGTGCCAGCAGCTTGGGGGGACGGACTAATGAAAAACTGTTTTTT
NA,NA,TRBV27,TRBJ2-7,CASSLSAGGFSGFLYEQYF,TGTGCCAGCAGTTTATCGGCCGGGGGCTTCAGTGGATTCCTCTACGAGCAGTACTTC
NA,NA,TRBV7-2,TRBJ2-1,CASVLAKRDNEQFF,TGTGCCAGCGTACTAGCAAAAAGGGACAATGAGCAGTTCTTC
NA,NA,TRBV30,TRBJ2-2,CAWSVLSVTGELFF,TGTGCCTGGAGTGTACTTTCGGTCACCGGGGAGCTGTTTTTT
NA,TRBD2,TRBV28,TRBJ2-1,CASNLLSGLAVSYNEQFF,TGTGCCAGCAACCTCCTTTCCGGACTAGCGGTTTCCTACAATGAGCAGTTCTTC
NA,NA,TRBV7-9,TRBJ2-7,CASSTRTSVSREQYF,TGTGCCAGCAGCACAAGGACATCAGTGAGCAGGGAGCAGTACTTC
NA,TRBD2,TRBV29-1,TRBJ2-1,CSVRGVAGGESYNEQFF,TGCAGCGTCCGAGGGGTAGCGGGAGGGGAATCCTACAATGAGCAGTTCTTC
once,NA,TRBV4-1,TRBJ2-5,CASSQESGTQYQETQYF,TGCGCCAGCAGCCAAGAATCCGGGACACAGTACCAAGAGACCCAGTACTTC
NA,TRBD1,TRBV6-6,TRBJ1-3,CASEGKGQVLGNTIYF,TGTGCCAGCGAAGGAAAGGGACAGGTTTTGGGAAACACCATATATTTT
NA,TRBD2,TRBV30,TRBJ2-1,CAWSSGSGNEQFF,TGTGCCTGGAGTAGCGGGAGCGGCAATGAGCAGTTCTTC
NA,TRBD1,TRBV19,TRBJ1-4,CASSIYRGFNEKLFF,TGTGCCAGTAGTATATACAGGGGGTTTAATGAAAAACTGTTTTTT
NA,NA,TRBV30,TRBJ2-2,CACPGEAYGELFF,TGTGCCTGCCCGGGAGAAGCGTACGGGGAGCTGTTTTTT
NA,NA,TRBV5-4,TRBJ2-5,CASSTGLPQETQYF,TGTGCCAGCAGCACAGGACTGCCCCAAGAGACCCAGTACTTC
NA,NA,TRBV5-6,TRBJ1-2,CASSRPTGYGYTF,TGTGCCAGCAGCCGACCTACAGGGTATGGCTACACCTTC
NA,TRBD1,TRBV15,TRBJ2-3,CATSPTRAGGADTQYF,TGTGCCACCAGCCCCACCAGGGCAGGGGGCGCAGATACGCAGTATTTT
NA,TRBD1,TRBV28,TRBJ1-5,CASSPPSQGKSQHF,TGTGCCAGCAGTCCCCCTTCACAGGGGAAATCCCAGCATTTT
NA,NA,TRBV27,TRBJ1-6,CASSSSYNSPLHF,TGTGCCAGCAGTTCCTCCTATAATTCACCCCTCCACTTT
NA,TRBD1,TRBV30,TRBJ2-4,CAWSRQGNIQYF,TGTGCCTGGAGTCGACAGGGCAACATTCAGTACTTC
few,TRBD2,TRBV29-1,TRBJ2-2,CSVGTSGNTGELFF,TGCAGCGTGGGGACTAGCGGAAACACCGGGGAGCTGTTTTTT
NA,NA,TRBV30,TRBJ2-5,CAWSGVAGPESQETQYF,TGTGCCTGGAGTGGAGTAGCCGGCCCCGAGAGCCAAGAGACCCAGTACTTC